This TCR beta chain originates from a study of cytomegalovirus exposure and HLA in healthy donors. Germline CDR1 is GTSNPN and CDR2 is SVGIG (reference sequence). This CDR3 is built from 11 residues. The V end lost 5 bases, the J end lost 0 bases, and 4 bases lay between the germline ends. This clone showed up just once. What it binds is unknown. PCR involved 60 Vbeta and 13 Jbeta primers. Clones were read by immunoSEQ multiplex PCR, and TCRdb kept only the in-frame ones, dropping some. The sample includes 90,000 to 150,000 clones, roughly 65% of them seen just once. General study points: Rare TCR sequences predominated, though certain public TCRs were found in many donors.

The sequence was obtained from a man aged 40-50 years in good health and CMV-seropositive. The genes are TRBV30 and TRBJ1-2, with no clear D. The specimen was PBMCs. The CDR3 is CAWETNYGYTF. CDR3 DNA sequence: TGTGCCTGGGAGACTAACTATGGCTACACCTTC.